This TCR beta chain was sequenced in a study of blood T cell repertoires in COVID-19. The CDR3 is 16 residues long. Trimming stripped 2 bases from V and 4 bases from J, with 17 bases between. CDR1 is KGHSH, CDR2 LQKENI, per germline. Libraries were prepared by immunoSEQ multiplex PCR; TCRdb keeps only in-frame clonotypes and omits some of them. The sample yields a few hundred thousand clones, 70% to 90% seen once. The material sequenced was PBMCs or T cells enriched from blood (not recorded which). The sequence came from a woman in her forties or fifties who had been exposed to COVID-19. V is TRBV18 and J is TRBJ1-2; D perhaps matches TRBD1 (5 bases). The CDR3 reads CASSPVTREGIYGYTF. The CDR3 coding sequence is TGTGCCAGCTCACCAGTTACAAGGGAGGGGATCTATGGCTACACCTTC.